These T cell receptor beta chains were read from a single sample in a study of T cell changes during pregnancy in multiple sclerosis. Produced via immunoSEQ multiplex PCR; TCRdb's table is partial and in-frame only. The sample includes tens of thousands of clones, roughly 93% of them seen just once. Sample: peripheral blood, taken in the third trimester of pregnancy. These TCRs come from a female donor in good health, enrolled as a control in a pregnancy study. CDR3s include the opening cysteine and the closing phenylalanine or tryptophan. D genes are given only for firm matches. The size entry is marked missing in some rows and otherwise reads once, few, many or a size class.

V,size,D,J,CDR3,DNA
TRBV5-1,NA,TRBD2,TRBJ2-1,CARAPPGTSGSNLEGNEQFF,TGCGCCAGGGCTCCCCCCGGGACTAGCGGGAGTAACCTCGAGGGCAATGAGCAGTTCTTC
TRBV5-1,NA,NA,TRBJ1-1,CASSSPGVTEAFF,TGCGCCAGCAGCAGCCCAGGGGTAACTGAAGCTTTCTTT
TRBV4-1,NA,NA,TRBJ2-7,CASSLPGGDEQYF,TGCGCCAGCAGCCTCCCGGGCGGGGACGAGCAGTACTTC
TRBV5-1,NA,TRBD1,TRBJ2-7,CASSPLGQGYEQYF,TGCGCCAGCAGCCCGTTGGGACAGGGCTACGAGCAGTACTTC
TRBV10-3,NA,NA,TRBJ2-5,CAISGGPGETQYF,TGTGCCATCAGTGGAGGACCAGGGGAGACCCAGTACTTC
TRBV19,NA,NA,TRBJ1-1,CASSIVGGPNTEAFF,TGTGCCAGTAGTATAGTCGGGGGACCGAACACTGAAGCTTTCTTT
TRBV27,NA,NA,TRBJ1-5,CASSARDSYSNQPQHF,TGTGCCAGCAGTGCCCGGGATTCATATAGCAATCAGCCCCAGCATTTT
TRBV27,NA,NA,TRBJ2-7,CASSLSGREIF,TGTGCCAGCAGTTTATCGGGCAGGGAAATCTTC
TRBV13,NA,NA,TRBJ2-3,CASSLGQGTDTQYF,TGTGCCAGCAGCTTAGGGCAGGGAACAGATACGCAGTATTTT
TRBV5-1,NA,NA,TRBJ2-2,CASSLLQTRTGELFF,TGCGCCAGCAGCTTGCTCCAGACTCGCACCGGGGAGCTGTTTTTT
TRBV27,once,NA,TRBJ1-1,CASSLGPNTEAFF,TGTGCCAGCAGTTTAGGGCCGAACACTGAAGCTTTCTTT
TRBV5-1,NA,TRBD1,TRBJ1-2,CASSLGQGAIYGYTF,TGCGCCAGCAGCTTGGGGCAGGGGGCGATCTATGGCTACACCTTC
TRBV7-2,NA,NA,TRBJ2-3,CASSLGASSTDTQYF,TGTGCCAGCAGCCTAGGGGCCAGCAGCACAGATACGCAGTATTTT
TRBV12-1,few,NA,TRBJ2-7,CASSHRDSENSYEQYF,TGTGCCAGCAGCCATCGGGACAGCGAAAACTCCTACGAGCAGTACTTC
TRBV4-1,NA,NA,TRBJ1-4,CASSPGYSTNEKLFF,TGCGCCAGCAGCCCAGGTTATTCAACTAATGAAAAACTGTTTTTT
TRBV19,NA,TRBD2,TRBJ2-7,CASSPSLAGLYEQYF,TGTGCCAGTAGTCCGAGCCTAGCGGGGCTCTACGAGCAGTACTTC
TRBV4-1,NA,NA,TRBJ2-7,CASSQGGPSYEQYF,TGCGCCAGCAGCCAAGGGGGCCCTTCCTACGAGCAGTACTTC
TRBV5-8,once,TRBD2,TRBJ2-7,CASSSGLAEGEQYF,TGTGCCAGCAGCTCGGGACTAGCGGAGGGGGAGCAGTACTTC
TRBV2,once,NA,TRBJ1-2,CASTGPRELAYGYTF,TGTGCCAGCACCGGCCCGAGGGAGCTGGCCTATGGCTACACCTTC
TRBV5-6,NA,NA,TRBJ2-1,CASSSPPQGYNEQFF,TGTGCCAGCAGCAGCCCCCCACAGGGATATAATGAGCAGTTCTTC
TRBV15,NA,NA,TRBJ1-1,CATSSLPTEGTEAFF,TGTGCCACCAGCAGCCTACCAACCGAGGGCACTGAAGCTTTCTTT
TRBV27,NA,TRBD1,TRBJ1-1,CASSRDRGYPEAFF,TGTGCCAGCAGCCGGGACAGGGGGTACCCCGAAGCTTTCTTT
TRBV11-2,NA,NA,TRBJ1-5,CASSQGFQPQHF,TGTGCCAGCAGCCAGGGTTTCCAGCCCCAGCATTTT
TRBV5-1,NA,NA,TRBJ2-2,CASLLGEAGELFF,TGCGCCAGCCTGCTGGGGGAGGCCGGGGAGCTGTTTTTT
TRBV5-6,NA,NA,TRBJ1-1,CASSPRERGNTEAFF,TGTGCCAGCAGCCCTCGGGAGAGGGGGAACACTGAAGCTTTCTTT
TRBV29-1,once,NA,TRBJ1-1,CSVEDRGGTEAFF,TGCAGCGTTGAAGACAGGGGTGGAACTGAAGCTTTCTTT
TRBV27,few,TRBD1,TRBJ2-5,CASSTGTGGAETQYF,TGTGCCAGCAGTACCGGGACAGGGGGCGCGGAGACCCAGTACTTC